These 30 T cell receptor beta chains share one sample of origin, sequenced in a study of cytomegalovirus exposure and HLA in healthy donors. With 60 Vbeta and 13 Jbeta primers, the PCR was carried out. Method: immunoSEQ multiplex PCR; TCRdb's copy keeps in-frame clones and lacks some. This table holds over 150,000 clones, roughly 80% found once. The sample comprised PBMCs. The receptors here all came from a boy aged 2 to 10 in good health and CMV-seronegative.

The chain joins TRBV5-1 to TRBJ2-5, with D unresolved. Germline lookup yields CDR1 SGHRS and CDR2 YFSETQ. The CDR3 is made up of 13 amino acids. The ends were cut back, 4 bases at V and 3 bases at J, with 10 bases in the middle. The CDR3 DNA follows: TGCGCCAGCAGCATAATAAGCGAAGAGACCCAGTACTTC. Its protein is CASSIISEETQYF.

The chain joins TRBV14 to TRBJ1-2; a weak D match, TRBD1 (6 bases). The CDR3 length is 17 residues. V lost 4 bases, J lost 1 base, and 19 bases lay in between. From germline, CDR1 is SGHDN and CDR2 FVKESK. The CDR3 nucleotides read TGTGCCAGCAGCCCCCATTGGACAGCCTTGAGTAACTATGGCTACACCTTC. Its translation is CASSPHWTALSNYGYTF. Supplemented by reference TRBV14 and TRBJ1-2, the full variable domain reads EAGVTQFPSHSVIEKGQTVTLRCDPISGHDNLYWYRRVMGKEIKFLLHFVKESKQDESGMPNNRFLAERTGGTYSTLKVQPAELEDSGVYFCASSPHWTALSNYGYTFGSGTRLTVV.

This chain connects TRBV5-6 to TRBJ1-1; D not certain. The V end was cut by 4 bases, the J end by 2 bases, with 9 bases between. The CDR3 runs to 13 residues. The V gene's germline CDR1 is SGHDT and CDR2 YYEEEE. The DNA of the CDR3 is TGTGCCAGCAGCCTAACGATAAACACTGAAGCTTTCTTT. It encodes CASSLTINTEAFF.

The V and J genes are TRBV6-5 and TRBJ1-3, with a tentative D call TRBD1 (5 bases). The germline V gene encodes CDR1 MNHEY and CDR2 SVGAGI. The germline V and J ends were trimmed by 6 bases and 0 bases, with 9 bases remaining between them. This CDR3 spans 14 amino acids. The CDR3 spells CASRRQNSGNTIYF. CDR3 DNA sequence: TGTGCCAGCAGAAGACAGAACTCTGGAAACACCATATATTTT.

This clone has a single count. This CDR3 is CAWVTGTSGTYEQYF. In DNA, the CDR3 is TGTGCCTGGGTTACAGGGACTAGCGGTACCTACGAGCAGTACTTC. This chain connects TRBV30 to TRBJ2-7; TRBD2 agrees at 11 bases. Germline CDR1 and CDR2: GTSNPN and SVGIG (reference sequence). This CDR3 region has 15 residues. V was clipped by 5 bases and J by 2 bases; unmatched bases: 8.

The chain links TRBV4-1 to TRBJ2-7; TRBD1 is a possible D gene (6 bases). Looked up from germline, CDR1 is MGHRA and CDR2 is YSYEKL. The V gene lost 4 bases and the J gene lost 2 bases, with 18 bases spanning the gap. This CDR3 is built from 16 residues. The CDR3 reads CASSPRRSDSPYEQYF. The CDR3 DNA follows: TGCGCCAGCAGCCCCCGAAGGTCGGACAGTCCCTACGAGCAGTACTTC.

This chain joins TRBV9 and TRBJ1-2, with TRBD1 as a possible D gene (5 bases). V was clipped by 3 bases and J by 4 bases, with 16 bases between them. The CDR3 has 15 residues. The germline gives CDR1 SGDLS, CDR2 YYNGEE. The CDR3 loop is CASSDQGGVFYGYTF. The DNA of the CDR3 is TGTGCCAGCAGCGACCAGGGTGGAGTCTTCTATGGCTACACCTTC.

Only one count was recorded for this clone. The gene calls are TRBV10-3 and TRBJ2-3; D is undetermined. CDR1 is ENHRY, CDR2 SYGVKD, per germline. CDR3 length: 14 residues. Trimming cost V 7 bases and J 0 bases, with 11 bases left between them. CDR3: CAITPSQSTDTQYF. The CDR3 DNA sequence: TGTGCCATCACCCCCTCACAAAGCACAGATACGCAGTATTTT.

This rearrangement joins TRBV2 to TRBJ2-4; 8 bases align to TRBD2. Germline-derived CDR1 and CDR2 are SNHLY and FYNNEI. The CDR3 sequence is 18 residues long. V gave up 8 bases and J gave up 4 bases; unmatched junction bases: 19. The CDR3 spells CASRRLVAGGLTKNIQYF. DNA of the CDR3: TGTGCCAGCCGAAGACTAGTCGCGGGAGGCCTAACAAAAAACATTCAGTACTTC.

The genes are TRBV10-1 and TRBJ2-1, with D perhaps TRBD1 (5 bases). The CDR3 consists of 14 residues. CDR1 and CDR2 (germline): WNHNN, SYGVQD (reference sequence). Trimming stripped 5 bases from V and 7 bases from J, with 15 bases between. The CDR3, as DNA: TGCGCCAGCAGTTTAGGGGATTTAGTGAATGAGCAGTTCTTC. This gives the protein CASSLGDLVNEQFF.

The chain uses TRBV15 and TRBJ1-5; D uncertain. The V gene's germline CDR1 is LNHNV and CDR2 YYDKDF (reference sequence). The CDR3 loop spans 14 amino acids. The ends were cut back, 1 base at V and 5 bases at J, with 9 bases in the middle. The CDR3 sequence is CATSRGVSDQPQHF. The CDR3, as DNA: TGTGCCACCAGCAGAGGAGTCTCGGATCAGCCCCAGCATTTT.

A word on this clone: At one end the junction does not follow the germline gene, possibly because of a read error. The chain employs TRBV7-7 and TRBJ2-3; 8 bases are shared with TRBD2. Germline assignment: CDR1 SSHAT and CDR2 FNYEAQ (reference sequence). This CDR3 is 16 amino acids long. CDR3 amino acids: CASSLGVAGGPDTQYF. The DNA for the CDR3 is TGTGCTAGCAGCTTGGGGGTGGCGGGAGGCCCAGATACGCAGTATTTT.

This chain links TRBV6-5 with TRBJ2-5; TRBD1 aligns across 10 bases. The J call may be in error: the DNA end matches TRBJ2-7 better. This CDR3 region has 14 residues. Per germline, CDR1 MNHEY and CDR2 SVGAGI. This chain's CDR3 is CASRHRDRGNEQYF. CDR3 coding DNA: TGTGCCAGCAGGCACCGGGACAGGGGAAACGAGCAGTACTTC.

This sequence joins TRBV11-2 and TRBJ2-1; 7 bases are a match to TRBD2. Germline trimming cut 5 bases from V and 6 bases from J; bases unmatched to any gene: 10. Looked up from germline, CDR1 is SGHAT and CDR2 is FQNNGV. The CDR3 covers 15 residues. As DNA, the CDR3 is TGTGCCAGCAGCCCAAGAGCGGGAATGGGCAATGAGCAGTTCTTC. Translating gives CASSPRAGMGNEQFF.

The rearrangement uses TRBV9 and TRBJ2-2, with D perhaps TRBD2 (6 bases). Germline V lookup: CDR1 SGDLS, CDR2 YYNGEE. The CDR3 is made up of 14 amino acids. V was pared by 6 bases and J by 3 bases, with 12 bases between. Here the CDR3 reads CASTAREYTGELFF. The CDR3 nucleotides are TGTGCCAGCACGGCCCGGGAGTACACCGGGGAGCTGTTTTTT.

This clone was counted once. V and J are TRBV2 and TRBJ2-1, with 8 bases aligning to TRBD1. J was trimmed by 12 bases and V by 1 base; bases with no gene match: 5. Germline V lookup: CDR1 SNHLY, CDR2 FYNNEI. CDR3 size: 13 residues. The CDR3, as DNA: TGTGCCAGCAGTGAAGGCCCCGGGACAGGGCAGTTCTTC. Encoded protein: CASSEGPGTGQFF.

CDR3 in amino acids: CASTTVGQALLQGPGNEQFF. CDR3 in DNA: TGTGCCAGCACTACCGTGGGACAGGCCCTCCTACAGGGCCCGGGGAATGAGCAGTTCTTC. The gene calls are TRBV27 and TRBJ2-1, with TRBD1 matching 8 bases. V was clipped by 7 bases and J by 7 bases; unmatched bases: 27. This CDR3 has 20 amino acids. CDR1 MNHEY and CDR2 SMNVEV come from the germline V gene (reference sequence).

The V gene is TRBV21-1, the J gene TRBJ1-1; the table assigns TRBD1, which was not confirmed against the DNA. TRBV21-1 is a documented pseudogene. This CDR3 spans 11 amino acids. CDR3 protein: CASKDISEAFF. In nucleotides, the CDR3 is TGTGCCAGCAAGGACATTTCTGAAGCTTTCTTT.

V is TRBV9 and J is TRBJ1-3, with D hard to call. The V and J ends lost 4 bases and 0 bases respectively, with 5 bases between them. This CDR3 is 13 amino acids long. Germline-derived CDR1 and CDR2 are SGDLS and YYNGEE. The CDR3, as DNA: TGTGCCAGCAGCCGTCTCTCTGGAAACACCATATATTTT. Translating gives CASSRLSGNTIYF.

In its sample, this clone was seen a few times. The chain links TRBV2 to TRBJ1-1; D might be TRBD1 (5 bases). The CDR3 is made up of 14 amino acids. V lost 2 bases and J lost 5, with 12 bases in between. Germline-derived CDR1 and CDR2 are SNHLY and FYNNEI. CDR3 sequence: CASSENRIMTEAFF. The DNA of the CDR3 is TGTGCCAGCAGTGAAAACAGGATAATGACTGAAGCTTTCTTT.

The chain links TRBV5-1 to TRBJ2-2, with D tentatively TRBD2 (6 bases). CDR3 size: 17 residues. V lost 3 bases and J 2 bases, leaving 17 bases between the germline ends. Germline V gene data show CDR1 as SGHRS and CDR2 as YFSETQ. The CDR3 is CASSSGRLAANTGELFF. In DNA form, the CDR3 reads TGCGCCAGCAGCTCGGGTCGTTTAGCGGCCAACACCGGGGAGCTGTTTTTT.

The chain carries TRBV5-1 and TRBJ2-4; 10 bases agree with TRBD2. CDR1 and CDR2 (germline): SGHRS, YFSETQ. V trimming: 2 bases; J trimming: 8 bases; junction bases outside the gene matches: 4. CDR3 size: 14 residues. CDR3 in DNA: TGCGCCAGCAGCTTAGCTAGCGGGAGTTACATTCAGTACTTC. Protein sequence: CASSLASGSYIQYF. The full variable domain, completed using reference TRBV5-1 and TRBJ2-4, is KAGVTQTPRYLIKTRGQQVTLSCSPISGHRSVSWYQQTPGQGLQFLFEYFSETQRNKGNFPGRFSGRQFSNSRSEMNVSTLELGDSALYLCASSLASGSYIQYFGAGTRLSVL.

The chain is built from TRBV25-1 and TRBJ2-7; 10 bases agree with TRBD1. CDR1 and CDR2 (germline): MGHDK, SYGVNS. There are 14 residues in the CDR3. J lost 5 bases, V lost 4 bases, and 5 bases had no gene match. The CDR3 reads CASSVRQGAHEQYF. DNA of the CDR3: TGTGCCAGCAGTGTGCGACAGGGGGCTCACGAGCAGTACTTC.

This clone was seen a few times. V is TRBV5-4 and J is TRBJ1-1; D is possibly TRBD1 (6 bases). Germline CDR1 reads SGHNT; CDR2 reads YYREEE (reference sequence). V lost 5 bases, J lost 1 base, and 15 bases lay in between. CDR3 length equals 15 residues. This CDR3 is CASRSGGQTNTEAFF. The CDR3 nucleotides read TGTGCCAGCAGGAGCGGCGGACAGACGAACACTGAAGCTTTCTTT.

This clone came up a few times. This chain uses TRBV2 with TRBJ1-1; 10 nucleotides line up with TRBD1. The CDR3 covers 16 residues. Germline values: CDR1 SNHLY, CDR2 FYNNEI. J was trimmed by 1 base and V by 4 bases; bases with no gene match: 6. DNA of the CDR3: TGTGCCAGCAGTGGCGGGACAGGGGTTCCGAACACTGAAGCTTTCTTT. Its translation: CASSGGTGVPNTEAFF.

The CDR3 DNA reads TGTGCCAGCCGCCCTAGCGGAGCTGCGGAAGGCAATGAGCAGTTCTTC. Translating it yields CASRPSGAAEGNEQFF. V and J are TRBV28 and TRBJ2-1; 7 bases are shared with TRBD2. With V trimmed by 8 bases and J by 6 bases, 16 bases remained unmatched. This CDR3 spans 16 amino acids. CDR1 is MDHEN and CDR2 is SYDVKM in the germline V gene.

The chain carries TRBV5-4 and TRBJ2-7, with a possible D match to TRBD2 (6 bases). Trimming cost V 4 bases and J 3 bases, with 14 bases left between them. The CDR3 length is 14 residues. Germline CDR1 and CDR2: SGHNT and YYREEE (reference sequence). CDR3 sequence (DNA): TGTGCCAGCAGCGAGGGACTTGAGCACTACGAGCAGTACTTC. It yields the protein CASSEGLEHYEQYF.

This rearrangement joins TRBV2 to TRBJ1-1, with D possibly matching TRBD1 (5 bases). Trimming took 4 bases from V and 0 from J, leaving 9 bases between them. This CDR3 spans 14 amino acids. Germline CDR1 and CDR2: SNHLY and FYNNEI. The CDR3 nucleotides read TGTGCCAGCAGTGTGTCCAGGGTGAACACTGAAGCTTTCTTT. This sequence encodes CASSVSRVNTEAFF.

The chain's CDR3 is CASSWRTGGQPQHF. The CDR3 region has the DNA TGTGCCAGCAGTTGGCGGACAGGGGGGCAGCCCCAGCATTTT. The V call is TRBV27, the J call TRBJ1-5, with TRBD1 matching 10 bases. The CDR3 length is 14 residues. From germline, CDR1 is MNHEY and CDR2 SMNVEV (reference sequence). The V and J ends lost 4 bases and 7 bases, in that order; junction bases with no gene match: 4.

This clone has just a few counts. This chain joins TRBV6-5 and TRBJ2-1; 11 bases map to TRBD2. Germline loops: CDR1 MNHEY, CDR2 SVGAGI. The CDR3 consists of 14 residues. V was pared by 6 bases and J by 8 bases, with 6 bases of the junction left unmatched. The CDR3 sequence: CASSPRTSGHEQFF. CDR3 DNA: TGTGCCAGCAGCCCTCGGACTAGCGGGCATGAGCAGTTCTTC.